The clone carrying this T cell receptor beta chain has a count of ten or more. The source of the sample is a study of blood T cells in healthy people across ages. Next came a second PCR, run for about 6 to 11 cycles, which used a sample-barcoded 5' primer along with a J-beta primer mix. MiXCR was run by TCRdb on the 5' RACE reads, yielding one entry per CDR3 protein. The sample carries fewer than 1,000,000 distinct CDR3 sequences, 35% to 50% recorded once. Trimming took 3 bases from V and 2 from J, leaving 14 bases between them. CDR1 is LGHNA, CDR2 YNFKEQ, per germline. This CDR3 comprises 15 residues.

The chain joins TRBV4-2 to TRBJ2-7; maybe TRBD1 (6 bases). The sequenced material came from blood. The TCR comes from a man older than 75 in good health. CDR3 nucleotides: TGTGCCAGCAGCCAGGGGGCAGGTCGAACCTACGAGCAGTACTTC. Residues: CASSQGAGRTYEQYF.